Sequencing of this T cell receptor beta chain was carried out in a study of T-cell memory formation after mild COVID-19. Broader study findings: From day 15 to 85, contracting clones were balanced between CD4 and CD8, whereas later expanders leaned toward CD4+.

Turning to this clonotype: Its antigen is as yet unknown.

Amplification by 5'RACE using constant-segment primers produced TCR alpha and TCR beta cDNA libraries that carried sample barcodes and UMIs. Using its own MiXCR run on the 5' RACE reads, TCRdb lists one record per CDR3 protein. Among 350,000 to 500,000 distinct CDR3 sequences listed, about a sixth were seen once. Germline V gives CDR1 SGHKS, CDR2 YYEKEE (reference sequence). V gave up 4 bases and J gave up 2 bases, with 12 bases separating them. The CDR3 runs 14 residues. V gene TRBV5-5 combines with J gene TRBJ1-1; D uncertain. Material: PBMCs or a T cell subset sorted from them (not recorded which). The TCR was taken from a man aged 18 to 29 who had mild COVID-19 (a few samples of this study predate the infection). Cell type and time point are not known. CDR3 nucleotide sequence: TGTGCCAGCAGCGGGAGGCAGAGTAACACTGAAGCTTTCTTT. Its translation: CASSGRQSNTEAFF. Full variable domain (outside the CDR3, taken from reference TRBV5-5 and TRBJ1-1): DAGVTQSPTHLIKTRGQQVTLRCSPISGHKSVSWYQQVLGQGPQFIFQYYEKEERGRGNFPDRFSARQFPNYSSELNVNALLLGDSALYLCASSGRQSNTEAFFGQGTRLTVV.